The 31 T cell receptor beta chains given below trace back to one sample, sequenced in a study of response to subunit inactivated influenza vaccine (dated by TCRdb to the late 2010s). Libraries were constructed by RT-PCR. The sequencer listed for this sample is Illumina HiSeq 2500. Using fastp at Q25 and MiXCR, TCRdb reprocessed the public reads and kept productive beta chains. Merged by CDR3 protein, the rows form single entries marked with the most common genes and DNA. This sample holds about 650,000 distinct CDR3 sequences; 15% to 18% were observed only once. The ten largest clones represent more than 9% of the sample. Material: PBMCs from blood, obtained 11 to 12 days after vaccination. Receptor source: a man aged 45 to 65 who received an inactivated influenza vaccine. Donor details come from another sample of the same person, matched by shared clones.

Here the CDR3 reads CASSESAGPYGYTF. The CDR3 nucleotides are TGTGCCAGCAGTGAATCCGCAGGGCCCTATGGCTACACCTTC. The chain recombines TRBV25-1 with TRBJ1-2, with D tentatively TRBD1 (5 bases). The germline gives CDR1 MGHDK, CDR2 SYGVNS. Trimming cost V 1 base and J 4 bases, with 10 bases left between them. The CDR3 has 14 amino acids.

V gene TRBV4-1 combines with J gene TRBJ1-4; D ambiguous. Germline V gene lookup returns CDR1 MGHRA and CDR2 YSYEKL. There are 16 residues in the CDR3. The V end was cut by 2 bases, the J end by 4 bases, with 14 bases between. As DNA, the CDR3 is TGCGCCAGCAGCCAAACCCCGACCAGTGTTAATGAAAAACTGTTTTTT. The encoded protein is CASSQTPTSVNEKLFF.

This clonotype appeared a few times. The chain has TRBV10-3 and TRBJ2-3; 7 nucleotides match TRBD2. This CDR3 has 13 residues. Germline values: CDR1 ENHRY, CDR2 SYGVKD. V was pared by 4 bases and J by 7 bases, with 5 bases of the junction left unmatched. Here the CDR3 DNA reads TGTGCCATCAGTGGACTAGCCCCAAATACGCAGTATTTT. It specifies CAISGLAPNTQYF.

There are many counts of this clonotype. This sequence joins TRBV4-2 and TRBJ2-1; D remains unclear. V shed 0 bases and J shed 0 bases, with 12 bases lying between them. CDR1 is LGHNA, CDR2 YNFKEQ, per germline. The CDR3 contains 17 residues. The CDR3 protein is CASSQDLRLYSYNEQFF. In nucleotides, the CDR3 is TGTGCCAGCAGCCAAGATCTGCGGCTCTACTCCTACAATGAGCAGTTCTTC.

This clonotype was recorded a few times. The chain uses TRBV4-1 and TRBJ2-2; the D gene is possibly TRBD2 (6 bases). Trimming cost V 4 bases and J 3 bases, with 18 bases left between them. The germline V gene encodes CDR1 MGHRA and CDR2 YSYEKL. The CDR3 sequence is 17 residues long. CDR3 sequence: CASSRTTSLFDTGELFF. DNA for the CDR3: TGCGCCAGCAGCCGCACGACTAGTCTGTTCGACACCGGGGAGCTGTTTTTT.

This clonotype was seen repeatedly, ten times or more. The chain joins TRBV20-1 to TRBJ2-3; D is perhaps TRBD1 or TRBD2 (5 bases each). Trimming pared 5 bases from V and 1 base from J, leaving 19 bases between. Germline lookup yields CDR1 DFQATT and CDR2 SNEGSKA (reference sequence). CDR3 length equals 16 residues. CDR3 amino acids: CSAEVGGGRGTDTQYF. The DNA of the CDR3 is TGCAGTGCTGAAGTAGGTGGGGGACGCGGCACAGATACGCAGTATTTT.

In its sample, this clonotype was seen many times. V usage is TRBV5-1 and J usage is TRBJ2-3; the match to TRBD2 covers 14 bases. With 4 bases clipped from V and 2 bases from J, the junction kept 3 bases outside the gene matches. The CDR3 spans 16 residues. Per germline, CDR1 SGHRS and CDR2 YFSETQ. The chain's CDR3 is CASSMGLAGDTDTQYF. The CDR3 DNA is TGCGCCAGCAGCATGGGACTAGCGGGGGACACAGATACGCAGTATTTT.

The chain is built from TRBV7-9 and TRBJ1-5; D ambiguous. Trimming removed 1 base from V and 4 bases from J, with 8 bases in between. From germline, CDR1 is SEHNR and CDR2 FQNEAQ (reference sequence). CDR3 length equals 14 residues. The CDR3 spells CASSLEGRNQPQHF. The CDR3 nucleotides read TGTGCCAGCAGCTTAGAGGGTAGAAATCAGCCCCAGCATTTT.

This clonotype was recorded at least ten times. This chain uses TRBV7-2 with TRBJ2-3; no clear D. The ends were cut back, 7 bases at V and 1 base at J, with 9 bases in the middle. The CDR3 is 13 residues long. Germline CDR1 is SGHTA and CDR2 is FQGNSA. The CDR3: CASTSARTDTQYF. The CDR3 region has the DNA TGTGCCAGCACCTCGGCGCGCACAGATACGCAGTATTTT.

This clonotype came up a few times. The chain uses TRBV7-2 and TRBJ2-3; 8 nucleotides agree with TRBD1. The length of the CDR3 is 14 residues. The germline V gene encodes CDR1 SGHTA and CDR2 FQGNSA. V lost 5 bases, J lost 4 bases, and 5 bases stayed unmatched. The CDR3 is CASSARTGPDTQYF. In nucleotides, the CDR3 is TGTGCCAGCAGCGCGCGGACAGGGCCAGATACGCAGTATTTT.

This clonotype came up a few times. The chain recombines TRBV11-2 with TRBJ2-1; the match to TRBD2 covers 12 bases. CDR1 is SGHAT, CDR2 FQNNGV, per germline. This CDR3 has 18 residues. V lost 1 base, J lost 5 bases, and 9 bases stayed unmatched. CDR3 loop: CASSLVAPLAGGDNEQFF. The CDR3 DNA reads TGTGCCAGCAGCTTAGTAGCCCCTCTAGCGGGAGGGGACAATGAGCAGTTCTTC.

This chain connects TRBV20-1 to TRBJ1-2; a possible D gene is TRBD1 (5 bases). The V end was cut by 3 bases, the J end by 2 bases, with 10 bases between. In germline, CDR1 is DFQATT, CDR2 SNEGSKA (reference sequence). The CDR3 consists of 13 residues. CDR3 sequence reads: CSASVRVNYGYTF. The CDR3 nucleotides read TGCAGTGCTAGTGTCAGGGTCAACTATGGCTACACCTTC.

In this sample, this clonotype turned up a few times. The V gene is TRBV6-2 or TRBV6-3, the J gene TRBJ2-1; 10 nucleotides match TRBD1. Looked up from germline, CDR1 is MNHEY and CDR2 is SVGEGT. V lost 5 bases, J lost 5 bases, and 6 bases stayed unmatched. CDR3 length: 15 residues. The CDR3, as DNA: TGTGCCAGCAGTCCCGGGACAGGGGTCCACAATGAGCAGTTCTTC. Its translation: CASSPGTGVHNEQFF.

This clonotype was detected only a few times. The rearrangement uses TRBV4-3 and TRBJ1-6, with 7 bases lining up with TRBD1. The CDR3 length is 16 residues. J lost 6 bases, V lost 0 bases, and 5 bases had no gene match. Looked up from germline, CDR1 is LGHNA and CDR2 is YSLEER. CDR3 amino acids: CASSQDLGGVNSPLHF. CDR3 sequence (DNA): TGCGCCAGCAGCCAAGATTTAGGGGGCGTTAATTCACCCCTCCACTTT.

This clonotype has only a few counts. This chain connects TRBV2 to TRBJ2-3, with D unresolved. The CDR3 loop spans 14 amino acids. V shed 1 base and J shed 2 bases, with 7 bases lying between them. Germline CDR1 SNHLY, CDR2 FYNNEI. The CDR3 sequence: CASSEGPNTDTQYF. CDR3 DNA: TGTGCCAGCAGTGAAGGACCGAACACAGATACGCAGTATTTT. The whole variable domain, remainder taken from reference TRBV2 and TRBJ2-3, is EPEVTQTPSHQVTQMGQEVILRCVPISNHLYFYWYRQILGQKVEFLVSFYNNEISEKSEIFDDQFSVERPDGSNFTLKIRSTKLEDSAMYFCASSEGPNTDTQYFGPGTRLTVL.

The chain joins TRBV7-9 to TRBJ2-7, with D possibly matching TRBD1 (6 bases). The germline V and J ends were trimmed by 1 base and 2 bases, with 18 bases remaining between them. The CDR3 spans 17 residues. CDR1 and CDR2 (germline): SEHNR, FQNEAQ (reference sequence). The CDR3 reads CASSLGVGRGPPYEQYF. CDR3 DNA sequence: TGTGCCAGCAGCTTAGGGGTGGGCAGGGGACCCCCCTACGAGCAGTACTTC.

The CDR3 loop is CSARTSTSLAKNIQYF. The CDR3, as DNA: TGCAGTGCTAGGACGAGCACATCACTAGCCAAAAACATTCAGTACTTC. The gene calls are TRBV20-1 and TRBJ2-4; D is uncertain. V dropped 3 bases and J dropped 0 bases, with 15 bases sitting between them. The CDR3 runs 16 residues. CDR1 and CDR2 from the germline V gene are DFQATT and SNEGSKA (reference sequence).

In DNA, the CDR3 is TGTGCCAGCAGGTCTGACAGGGGGTACCAGCCCCAGCATTTT. This codes for CASRSDRGYQPQHF. This chain connects TRBV12-3 or TRBV12-4 to TRBJ1-5, with 9 bases lining up with TRBD1. V trimming: 6 bases; J trimming: 7 bases; junction bases outside the gene matches: 7. The CDR3 is made up of 14 amino acids.

This clonotype was seen only a few times. This chain uses TRBV7-9 with TRBJ2-1; 7 bases agree with TRBD2. V trimming: 5 bases; J trimming: 0 bases; junction bases outside the gene matches: 7. There are 16 residues in the CDR3. Germline V gives CDR1 SEHNR, CDR2 FQNEAQ (reference sequence). The DNA for the CDR3 is TGTGCCAGCAGCCAAGGGACTATCAGCTCCTACAATGAGCAGTTCTTC. It is translated as CASSQGTISSYNEQFF.

This sequence joins TRBV12-3 or TRBV12-4 and TRBJ1-5; perhaps TRBD1 as D (5 bases). The V end was cut by 4 bases, the J end by 3 bases, with 13 bases between. The CDR3 covers 15 residues. The CDR3 loop is CASSYSGLYNQPQHF. The CDR3 DNA is TGTGCCAGCAGTTATTCGGGACTCTACAATCAGCCCCAGCATTTT.

This chain connects TRBV20-1 to TRBJ2-5, with TRBD1 matching 7 bases. Germline CDR1 is DFQATT and CDR2 is SNEGSKA (reference sequence). The CDR3 consists of 16 residues. V lost 3 bases to trimming and J lost 5 bases; unmatched junction nucleotides: 15. The CDR3 here is CSASSPKDRTVETQYF. CDR3 nucleotide sequence: TGCAGTGCTAGTTCCCCCAAGGACAGGACGGTGGAGACCCAGTACTTC.

This chain joins TRBV5-6 and TRBJ2-7; 8 bases align to TRBD1. The CDR3 is 12 amino acids. Germline CDR1 reads SGHDT; CDR2 reads YYEEEE. With 4 bases clipped from V and 6 bases from J, the junction kept 3 bases outside the gene matches. This chain's CDR3 is CASSHGTGEQYF. CDR3 coding DNA: TGTGCCAGCAGCCATGGGACAGGCGAGCAGTACTTC.

The CDR3 region is CASSILAGALQSTDTQYF. Here the CDR3 DNA reads TGCGCCAGCAGCATACTAGCGGGGGCCCTACAAAGCACAGATACGCAGTATTTT. V gene TRBV5-1 combines with J gene TRBJ2-3; TRBD2 aligns across 11 bases. The ends lost 4 bases at V and 0 bases at J; junction bases unmatched: 10. The germline V gene has CDR1 SGHRS and CDR2 YFSETQ. CDR3 length: 18 residues.

This rearrangement joins TRBV20-1 to TRBJ2-3, with 8 positions matching TRBD2. This CDR3 spans 17 amino acids. V lost 1 base to trimming and J lost 0 bases; unmatched junction nucleotides: 9. The germline gives CDR1 DFQATT, CDR2 SNEGSKA (reference sequence). CDR3 in amino acids: CSARAASASGSTDTQYF. The CDR3 coding sequence is TGCAGTGCTAGAGCCGCCTCGGCTAGCGGGAGCACAGATACGCAGTATTTT.

The table lists this clonotype with many counts. The chain is built from TRBV7-2 and TRBJ1-1; D is uncertain. The CDR3 covers 13 residues. Trimming took 5 bases from V and 1 from J, leaving 8 bases between them. Germline V gives CDR1 SGHTA, CDR2 FQGNSA. The CDR3 sequence is CASSPGRNTEAFF. In DNA, the CDR3 is TGTGCCAGCAGCCCCGGACGGAACACTGAAGCTTTCTTT.

The genes are TRBV14 and TRBJ2-3; no clear D. CDR3 length: 11 residues. V dropped 3 bases and J dropped 8 bases, with 6 bases sitting between them. Germline CDR1 reads SGHDN; CDR2 reads FVKESK. CDR3 region: CASSQASTQYF. The CDR3 DNA reads TGTGCCAGCAGCCAGGCTAGTACGCAGTATTTT. Full variable domain (outside the CDR3, taken from reference TRBV14 and TRBJ2-3): EAGVTQFPSHSVIEKGQTVTLRCDPISGHDNLYWYRRVMGKEIKFLLHFVKESKQDESGMPNNRFLAERTGGTYSTLKVQPAELEDSGVYFCASSQASTQYFGPGTRLTVL.

V and J are TRBV9 and TRBJ1-2; 11 positions match TRBD1. The CDR3 is made up of 17 amino acids. V lost 0 bases to trimming and J lost 1 base; unmatched junction nucleotides: 5. The germline V gene has CDR1 SGDLS and CDR2 YYNGEE. The chain's CDR3 is CASSVGGTGGSNYGYTF. CDR3 coding DNA: TGTGCCAGCAGCGTAGGAGGGACAGGGGGTAGTAACTATGGCTACACCTTC.

This clonotype was recorded many times. The junction does not match germline at one end; this may be a read error. The chain couples TRBV6-1 to TRBJ1-5, with no clear D. CDR1 and CDR2 from the germline V gene are MNHNS and SASEGT. The CDR3 runs to 13 residues. The CDR3 DNA sequence: TGTGCCAGCAATGAAGTAACCAATCAGCCCCAGCATTTT. Its protein product is CASNEVTNQPQHF.

The sample holds a few counts of this clonotype. V is TRBV27 and J is TRBJ1-3; TRBD1 aligns across 9 bases. The ends lost 0 bases at V and 2 bases at J; junction bases unmatched: 8. CDR1 is MNHEY and CDR2 is SMNVEV in the germline V gene (reference sequence). The CDR3 is 18 residues long. CDR3 in amino acids: CASSLSAGQGFAGNTIYF. The CDR3 nucleotides are TGTGCCAGCAGTTTATCTGCAGGACAGGGGTTTGCTGGAAACACCATATATTTT.

Comment on this clonotype: This likely comes from a read error, as the CDR3 has no conserved phenylalanine or tryptophan at its end. The rearrangement uses TRBV24-1 and TRBJ2-1, with 7 positions matching TRBD2. From germline, CDR1 is KGHDR and CDR2 SFDVKD. V lost 4 bases and J lost 0; bases outside the gene matches: 5. CDR3 length: 16 amino acids. As DNA, the CDR3 is TGTGCCACCAGTGACGCTAGCGGCCTCTCCTACAATGAGCAGTTCTAC. Translated: CATSDASGLSYNEQFY.

There are many counts of this clonotype. This chain links TRBV7-2 with TRBJ2-3, with unresolved D. This CDR3 region has 14 residues. The V end lost 0 bases, the J end lost 5 bases, and 9 bases lay between the germline ends. The germline V gene encodes CDR1 SGHTA and CDR2 FQGNSA. The CDR3 DNA is TGTGCCAGCAGCTTAGCACAGTCTCTAGATACGCAGTATTTT. Encoded protein: CASSLAQSLDTQYF.